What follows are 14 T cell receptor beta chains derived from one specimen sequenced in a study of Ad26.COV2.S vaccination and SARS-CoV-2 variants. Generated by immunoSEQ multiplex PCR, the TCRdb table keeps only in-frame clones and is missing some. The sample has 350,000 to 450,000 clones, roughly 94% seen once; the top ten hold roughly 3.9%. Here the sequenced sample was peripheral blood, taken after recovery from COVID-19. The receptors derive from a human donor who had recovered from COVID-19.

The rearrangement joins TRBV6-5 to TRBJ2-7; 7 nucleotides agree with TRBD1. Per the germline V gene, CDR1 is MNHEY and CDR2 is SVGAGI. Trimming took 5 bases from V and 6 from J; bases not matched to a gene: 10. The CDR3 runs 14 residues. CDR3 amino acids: CASSRQGTTGEQYF. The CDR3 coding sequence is TGTGCCAGCAGTCGACAGGGCACCACGGGCGAGCAGTACTTC.

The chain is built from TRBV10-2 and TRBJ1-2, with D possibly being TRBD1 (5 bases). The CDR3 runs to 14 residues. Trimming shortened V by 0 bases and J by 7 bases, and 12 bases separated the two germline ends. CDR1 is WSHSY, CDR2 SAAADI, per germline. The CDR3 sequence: CASSESETASGYTF. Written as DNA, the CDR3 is TGCGCCAGCAGTGAGTCGGAGACAGCTTCTGGCTACACCTTC.

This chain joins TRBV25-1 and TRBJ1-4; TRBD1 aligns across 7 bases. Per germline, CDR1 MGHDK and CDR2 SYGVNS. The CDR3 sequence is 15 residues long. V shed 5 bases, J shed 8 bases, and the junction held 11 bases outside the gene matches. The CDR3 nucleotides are TGTGCCAGCAGTCCTTCGACAGGGAGAAACGAAAAACTGTTTTTT. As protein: CASSPSTGRNEKLFF.

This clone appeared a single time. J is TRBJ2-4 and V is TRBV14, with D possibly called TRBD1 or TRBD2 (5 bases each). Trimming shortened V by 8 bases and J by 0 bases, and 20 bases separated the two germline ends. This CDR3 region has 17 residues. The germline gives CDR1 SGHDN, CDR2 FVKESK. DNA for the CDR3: TGTGCCAGCGGCCGGGACCCACAACCTCTAGCCAAAAACATTCAGTACTTC. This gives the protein CASGRDPQPLAKNIQYF.

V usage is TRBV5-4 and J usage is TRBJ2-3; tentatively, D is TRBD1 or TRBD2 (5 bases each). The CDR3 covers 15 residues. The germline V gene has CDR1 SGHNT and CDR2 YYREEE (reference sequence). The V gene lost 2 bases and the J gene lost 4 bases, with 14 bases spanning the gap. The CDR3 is CASSFPGRRPDTQYF. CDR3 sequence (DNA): TGTGCCAGCAGCTTTCCGGGACGTCGCCCAGATACGCAGTATTTT.

The CDR3 sequence is CASSLRGGGHQDGYTF. The CDR3 DNA reads TGCGCCAGCAGCTTGAGAGGAGGGGGACATCAGGATGGCTACACCTTC. This rearrangement joins TRBV5-1 to TRBJ1-2; perhaps TRBD1 as D (6 bases). Germline lookup yields CDR1 SGHRS and CDR2 YFSETQ. The CDR3 runs 16 residues. V was clipped by 1 base and J by 6 bases, with 19 bases between them.

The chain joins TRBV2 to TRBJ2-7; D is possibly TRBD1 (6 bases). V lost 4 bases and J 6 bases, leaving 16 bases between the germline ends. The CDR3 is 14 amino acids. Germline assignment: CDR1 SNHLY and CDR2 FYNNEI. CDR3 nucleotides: TGTGCCAGCAGTGGAGCAGGGGATTTCGCCGAGCAGTACTTC. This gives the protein CASSGAGDFAEQYF.

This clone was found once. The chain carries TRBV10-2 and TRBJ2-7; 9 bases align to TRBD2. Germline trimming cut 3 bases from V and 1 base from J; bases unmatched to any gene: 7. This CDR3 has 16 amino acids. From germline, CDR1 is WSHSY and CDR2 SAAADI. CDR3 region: CASSDLGGGGSYEQYF. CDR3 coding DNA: TGCGCCAGCAGTGACTTGGGCGGGGGGGGTTCCTACGAGCAGTACTTC.

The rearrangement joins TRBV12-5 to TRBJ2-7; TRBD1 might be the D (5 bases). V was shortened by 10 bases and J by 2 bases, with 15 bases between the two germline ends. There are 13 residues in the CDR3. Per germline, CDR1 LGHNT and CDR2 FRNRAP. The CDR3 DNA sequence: TGTGCTACAAAGGGGTCTTCAGCCTACGAGCAGTACTTC. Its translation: CATKGSSAYEQYF.

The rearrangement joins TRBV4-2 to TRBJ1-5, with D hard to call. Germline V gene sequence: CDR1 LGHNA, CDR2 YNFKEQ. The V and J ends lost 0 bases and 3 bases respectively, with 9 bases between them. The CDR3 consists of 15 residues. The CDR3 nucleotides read TGTGCCAGCAGCCAAGATCGGGCAGTCAATCAGCCCCAGCATTTT. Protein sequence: CASSQDRAVNQPQHF.

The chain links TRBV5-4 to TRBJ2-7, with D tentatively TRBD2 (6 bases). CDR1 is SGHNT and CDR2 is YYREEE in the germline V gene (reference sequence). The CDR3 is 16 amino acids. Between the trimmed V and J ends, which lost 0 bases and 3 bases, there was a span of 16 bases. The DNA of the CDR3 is TGTGCCAGCAGCTTGGCATGGGGTGGGGGGAACTACGAGCAGTACTTC. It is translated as CASSLAWGGGNYEQYF.

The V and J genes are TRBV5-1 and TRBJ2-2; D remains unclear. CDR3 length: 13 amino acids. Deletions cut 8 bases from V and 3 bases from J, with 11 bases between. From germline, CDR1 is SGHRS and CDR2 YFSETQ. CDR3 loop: CASRTDDTGELFF. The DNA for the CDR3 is TGCGCCAGTAGAACAGACGACACCGGGGAGCTGTTTTTT.

This CDR3 is CASSLEWGIGTDTQYF. Written as DNA, the CDR3 is TGTGCCAGCAGCTTAGAATGGGGGATCGGCACAGATACGCAGTATTTT. The V gene is TRBV11-2, the J gene TRBJ2-3, with D possibly being TRBD1 or TRBD2 (5 bases each). There are 16 residues in the CDR3. V lost 0 bases and J lost 1, with 11 bases in between. CDR1 and CDR2 (germline): SGHAT, FQNNGV.

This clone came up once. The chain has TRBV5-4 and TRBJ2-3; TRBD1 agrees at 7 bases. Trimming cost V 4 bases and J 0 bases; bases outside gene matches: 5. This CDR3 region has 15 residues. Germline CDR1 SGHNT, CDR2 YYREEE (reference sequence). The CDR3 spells CASSGTVWSTDTQYF. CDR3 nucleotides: TGTGCCAGCAGCGGGACAGTTTGGAGCACAGATACGCAGTATTTT.